The 4 T cell receptor beta chains below were found in one sample sequenced in a study of blood T cell repertoires in COVID-19. Some clones are missing from TCRdb's copy, which holds only in-frame ones; the method was immunoSEQ multiplex PCR. The sample shows about 160,000 clones, around four fifths of them seen only once. The specimen sequenced was PBMCs or T cells enriched from blood (not recorded which). These receptors came from a woman in her 50s who had recovered from COVID-19.

The chain is built from TRBV27 and TRBJ1-2; D not resolved. Germline V gene lookup returns CDR1 MNHEY and CDR2 SMNVEV (reference sequence). The CDR3 totals 13 residues. With 3 bases removed from V and 4 bases from J, the gap between germline ends came to 9 bases. The CDR3, as DNA: TGTGCCAGCAGTTTCTACCCTTCCTATGGCTACACCTTC. Protein product: CASSFYPSYGYTF.

The chain has TRBV5-4 and TRBJ2-1; a possible D gene is TRBD2 (7 bases). Germline assignment: CDR1 SGHNT and CDR2 YYREEE (reference sequence). Trimming took off 4 bases at V and 7 bases at J, with 24 bases between the two ends. The CDR3 sequence is 17 residues long. CDR3 bases: TGTGCCAGCAGCCCCACAGGGAGGGGCGGGCGTGTGAATGAGCAGTTCTTC. Translation: CASSPTGRGGRVNEQFF.

V is TRBV28 and J is TRBJ2-7, with 10 bases aligning to TRBD2. V lost 7 bases and J lost 2; bases outside the gene matches: 8. CDR1 MDHEN and CDR2 SYDVKM come from the germline V gene. The CDR3 sequence is 15 residues long. The CDR3 sequence is CASTPGTSDTYEQYF. The CDR3 DNA follows: TGTGCCAGCACCCCTGGGACTAGCGATACCTACGAGCAGTACTTC.

This rearrangement joins TRBV4-3 to TRBJ2-3; the match to TRBD2 covers 7 bases. V shed 2 bases, J shed 0 bases, and the junction held 8 bases outside the gene matches. The CDR3 runs to 17 residues. The germline V gene has CDR1 LGHNA and CDR2 YSLEER. The chain's CDR3 is CASSQKTSVTSTDTQYF. DNA for the CDR3: TGCGCCAGCAGCCAAAAAACTAGCGTAACTAGCACAGATACGCAGTATTTT.